This T cell receptor (beta chain) was identified during a study of blood T cell repertoires in COVID-19. For the study at large: The United States, Italy and Spain provided the acute and convalescent COVID-19 samples.

Germline V gene sequence: CDR1 SGHDT, CDR2 YYEEEE. V lost 2 bases to trimming and J lost 7 bases, with 13 bases between them. The CDR3 is 14 amino acids. Profiling relied on immunoSEQ multiplex PCR, and the TCRdb table lists in-frame clones only, not all of them. The data contain 300,000 to 450,000 clones, 81% of them singletons. V is TRBV5-6 and J is TRBJ1-5; no clear D. This TCR was sampled from a human donor with acute or convalescent COVID-19. The donor label of this sample is uncertain. Input material: peripheral blood. In DNA form, the CDR3 reads TGTGCCAGCAGCTTTCAGGCAGGTTTGCAGCCCCAGCATTTT. Protein sequence: CASSFQAGLQPQHF.